Listed below are T cell receptor beta chains from one sample, sequenced in a study of blood T cell repertoires in COVID-19. Assay used: immunoSEQ multiplex PCR; TCRdb lists only in-frame clones, some missing. In the table there are 150,000 to 200,000 clones, around 90% of which are singletons. The sample comprised peripheral blood. The receptors here all came from a young man with acute or convalescent COVID-19. The CDR3 runs from the conserved cysteine through the conserved F or W. The order of the fields is V gene, J gene, D gene, CDR3 length, clone size, CDR3 DNA, CDR3 protein. A D gene is named only where the DNA matches it firmly. Rows may omit the clone size; those that give it use once, few, many or a size class.

v_call: TRBV6-5
j_call: TRBJ2-1
d_call: TRBD1
cdr3_length: 16
clone_size: -
cdr3_nt: TGTGCCAGCAGTTACAACAGGGACAGCTCCTACAATGAGCAGTTCTTC
cdr3_aa: CASSYNRDSSYNEQFF

v_call: TRBV24-1
j_call: TRBJ1-2
d_call: TRBD1
cdr3_length: 15
clone_size: few
cdr3_nt: TGTGCCACCAGTGACTCCCGACAGGGTGACTATGGCTACACCTTC
cdr3_aa: CATSDSRQGDYGYTF

v_call: TRBV11-3
j_call: TRBJ2-2
d_call: -
cdr3_length: 15
clone_size: -
cdr3_nt: TGTGCCAGCAGCTTGGGGGGATTCGACACCGGGGAGCTGTTTTTT
cdr3_aa: CASSLGGFDTGELFF

v_call: TRBV6-4
j_call: TRBJ1-2
d_call: -
cdr3_length: 15
clone_size: -
cdr3_nt: TGTGCCAGCAGTGACTCTCCGGGAGATTTCTATGGCTACACCTTC
cdr3_aa: CASSDSPGDFYGYTF

v_call: TRBV5-1
j_call: TRBJ1-3
d_call: TRBD1
cdr3_length: 14
clone_size: -
cdr3_nt: TGCGCCAGCAGCTCCCTGGACAGGGGAGACACCATATATTTT
cdr3_aa: CASSSLDRGDTIYF

v_call: TRBV7-2
j_call: TRBJ1-1
d_call: -
cdr3_length: 14
clone_size: -
cdr3_nt: TGTGCCAGCAGCTTACTAGGGGGGAACACTGAAGCTTTCTTT
cdr3_aa: CASSLLGGNTEAFF

v_call: TRBV24-1
j_call: TRBJ2-2
d_call: TRBD2
cdr3_length: 20
clone_size: -
cdr3_nt: TGTGCCACCAGTGATCTTCTTTTTGGCTCTAGCGGGAGAATGGCCGGGGAGCTGTTTTTT
cdr3_aa: CATSDLLFGSSGRMAGELFF

v_call: TRBV9
j_call: TRBJ1-4
d_call: TRBD1
cdr3_length: 15
clone_size: -
cdr3_nt: TGTGCCAGCAGCCCAGAGGGGACAGTTAATGAAAAACTGTTTTTT
cdr3_aa: CASSPEGTVNEKLFF

v_call: TRBV18
j_call: TRBJ1-2
d_call: TRBD1
cdr3_length: 14
clone_size: -
cdr3_nt: TGTGCCAGCTCAAGACAGGGGGCTGGCTATGGCTACACCTTC
cdr3_aa: CASSRQGAGYGYTF

v_call: TRBV10-2
j_call: TRBJ1-1
d_call: -
cdr3_length: 14
clone_size: -
cdr3_nt: TGCGCCAGCAGTGAATTACAGGGTAACACTGAAGCTTTCTTT
cdr3_aa: CASSELQGNTEAFF

v_call: TRBV3-1/TRBV3-2
j_call: TRBJ2-3
d_call: TRBD2
cdr3_length: 14
clone_size: few
cdr3_nt: TGTGCCAGCAGCCGTGCTAGCGGGGCAGATACGCAGTATTTT
cdr3_aa: CASSRASGADTQYF

v_call: TRBV27
j_call: TRBJ2-7
d_call: TRBD1
cdr3_length: 15
clone_size: once
cdr3_nt: TGTGCCAGCAGTTTATCGTGGGGACAGATGTACGAGCAGTACTTC
cdr3_aa: CASSLSWGQMYEQYF

v_call: TRBV7-8
j_call: TRBJ1-5
d_call: -
cdr3_length: 15
clone_size: -
cdr3_nt: TGTGCCAGCAGCTTAGGGGGCCGGAACCATCAGCCCCAGCATTTT
cdr3_aa: CASSLGGRNHQPQHF

v_call: TRBV27
j_call: TRBJ1-5
d_call: -
cdr3_length: 15
clone_size: -
cdr3_nt: TGTGCCAGCAGTTTATACAGGGATAGTTATCAGCCCCAGCATTTT
cdr3_aa: CASSLYRDSYQPQHF

v_call: TRBV27
j_call: TRBJ2-7
d_call: -
cdr3_length: 14
clone_size: -
cdr3_nt: TGTGCCCCTCGGACACAAGGAAGCGTCTACGAGCAGTACTTC
cdr3_aa: CAPRTQGSVYEQYF

v_call: TRBV14
j_call: TRBJ1-2
d_call: -
cdr3_length: 15
clone_size: -
cdr3_nt: TGTGCCAGCAGCCAAACGAGACAGGATTTGAGGGGCTACACCTTC
cdr3_aa: CASSQTRQDLRGYTF

v_call: TRBV6-6
j_call: TRBJ1-2
d_call: -
cdr3_length: 13
clone_size: -
cdr3_nt: TGTGCCAGCAGTTACTCGAAACCAGGGATCTACACCTTC
cdr3_aa: CASSYSKPGIYTF

v_call: TRBV6-5
j_call: TRBJ1-2
d_call: -
cdr3_length: 11
clone_size: -
cdr3_nt: TGTGCCAGCAGCAGGGGTTATGGCTACACCTTC
cdr3_aa: CASSRGYGYTF

v_call: TRBV7-9
j_call: TRBJ1-4
d_call: -
cdr3_length: 12
clone_size: -
cdr3_nt: TGTGCCAGCCGGGATCTTAATGAAAAACTGTTTTTT
cdr3_aa: CASRDLNEKLFF

v_call: TRBV7-9
j_call: TRBJ2-2
d_call: -
cdr3_length: 13
clone_size: -
cdr3_nt: TGTGCCACAGGGGGGCAGTTCACCGGGGAGCTGTTTTTT
cdr3_aa: CATGGQFTGELFF

v_call: TRBV27
j_call: TRBJ1-5
d_call: -
cdr3_length: 14
clone_size: -
cdr3_nt: TGTGCCAGCAGTACTCAGGGGAAAGGTCAGCCCCAGCATTTT
cdr3_aa: CASSTQGKGQPQHF

v_call: TRBV11-2
j_call: TRBJ2-3
d_call: TRBD2
cdr3_length: 16
clone_size: -
cdr3_nt: TGTGCCAGCAGCTCGCCCCTAGCGGGGATCACAGATACGCAGTATTTT
cdr3_aa: CASSSPLAGITDTQYF

v_call: TRBV5-1
j_call: TRBJ2-7
d_call: -
cdr3_length: 14
clone_size: -
cdr3_nt: TGCGCCAGCAGCAGTTCGAACAGGGCCTACGAGCAGTACTTC
cdr3_aa: CASSSSNRAYEQYF

v_call: TRBV5-1
j_call: TRBJ2-1
d_call: -
cdr3_length: 15
clone_size: -
cdr3_nt: TGCGCCAGCAGCCTGGACAGACCCTCCTACAATGAGCAGTTCTTC
cdr3_aa: CASSLDRPSYNEQFF

v_call: TRBV11-2
j_call: TRBJ2-2
d_call: -
cdr3_length: 15
clone_size: -
cdr3_nt: TGTGCCAGCAGCTTAGTAAGGGGGAACACCGGGGAGCTGTTTTTT
cdr3_aa: CASSLVRGNTGELFF

v_call: TRBV5-6
j_call: TRBJ1-2
d_call: -
cdr3_length: 14
clone_size: once
cdr3_nt: TGTGCCAGCAGCTTGGGTAGTTCTACCTATGGCTACACCTTC
cdr3_aa: CASSLGSSTYGYTF

v_call: TRBV11-3
j_call: TRBJ2-1
d_call: TRBD2
cdr3_length: 15
clone_size: -
cdr3_nt: TGTGCCAGCAGCTTAGGTGGGACTAGTTACAATGAGCAGTTCTTC
cdr3_aa: CASSLGGTSYNEQFF

v_call: TRBV28
j_call: TRBJ1-2
d_call: TRBD1
cdr3_length: 14
clone_size: -
cdr3_nt: TGTGCCAGCAGTTTGGACAGGGGGATAGGTGGCTACACCTTC
cdr3_aa: CASSLDRGIGGYTF

v_call: TRBV5-1
j_call: TRBJ1-4
d_call: TRBD1
cdr3_length: 15
clone_size: many
cdr3_nt: TGCGCCAGCTGCCATGGACAGGGATATAATGAAAAACTGTTTTTT
cdr3_aa: CASCHGQGYNEKLFF